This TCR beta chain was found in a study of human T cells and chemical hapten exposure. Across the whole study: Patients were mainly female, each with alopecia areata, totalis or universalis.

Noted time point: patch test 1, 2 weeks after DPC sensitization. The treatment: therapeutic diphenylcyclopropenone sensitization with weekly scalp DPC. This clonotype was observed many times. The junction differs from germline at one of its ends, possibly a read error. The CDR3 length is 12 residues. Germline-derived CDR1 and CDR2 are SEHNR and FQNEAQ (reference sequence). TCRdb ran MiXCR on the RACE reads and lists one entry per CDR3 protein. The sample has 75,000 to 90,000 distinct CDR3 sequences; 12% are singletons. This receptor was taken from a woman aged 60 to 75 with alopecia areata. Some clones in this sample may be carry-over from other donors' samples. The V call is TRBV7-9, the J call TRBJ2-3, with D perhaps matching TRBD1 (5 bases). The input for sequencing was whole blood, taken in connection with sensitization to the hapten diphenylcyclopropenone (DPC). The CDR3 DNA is TGTGCCAGCAGCTTAGGGGTTATGGGCGGACACTTT. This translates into CASSLGVMGGHF. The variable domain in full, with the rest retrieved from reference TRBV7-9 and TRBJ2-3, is DTGVSQNPRHKITKRGQNVTFRCDPISEHNRLYWYRQTLGQGPEFLTYFQNEAQLEKSRLLSDRFSAERPKGSFSTLEIQRTEQGDSAMYLCASSLGVMGGHFGPGTRLTVL.